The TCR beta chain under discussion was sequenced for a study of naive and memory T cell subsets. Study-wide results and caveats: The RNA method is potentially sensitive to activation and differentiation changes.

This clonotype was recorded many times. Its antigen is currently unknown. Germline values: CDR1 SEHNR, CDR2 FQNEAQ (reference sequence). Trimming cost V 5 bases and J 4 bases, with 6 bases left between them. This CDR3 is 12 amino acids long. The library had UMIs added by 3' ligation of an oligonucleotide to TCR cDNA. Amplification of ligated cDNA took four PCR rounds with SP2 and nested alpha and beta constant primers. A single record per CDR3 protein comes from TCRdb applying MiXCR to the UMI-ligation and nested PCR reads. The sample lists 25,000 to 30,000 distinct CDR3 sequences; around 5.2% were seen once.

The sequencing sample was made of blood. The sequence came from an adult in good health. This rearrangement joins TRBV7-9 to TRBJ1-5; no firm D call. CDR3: CASSRPNQPQHF. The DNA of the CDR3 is TGTGCCAGCAGCCGTCCTAATCAGCCCCAGCATTTT.